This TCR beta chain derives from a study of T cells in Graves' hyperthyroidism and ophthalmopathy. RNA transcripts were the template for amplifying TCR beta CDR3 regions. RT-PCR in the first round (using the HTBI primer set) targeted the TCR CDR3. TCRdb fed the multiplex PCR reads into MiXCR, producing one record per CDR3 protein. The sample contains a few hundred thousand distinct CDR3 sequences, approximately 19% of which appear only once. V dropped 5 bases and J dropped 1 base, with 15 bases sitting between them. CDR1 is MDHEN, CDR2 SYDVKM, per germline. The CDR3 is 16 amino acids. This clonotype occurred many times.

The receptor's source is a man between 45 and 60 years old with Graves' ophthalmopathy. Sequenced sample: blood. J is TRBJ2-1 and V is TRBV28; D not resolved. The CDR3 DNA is TGTGCCAGCAGTGTCGTCAGCCTTTGGTCCTACAATGAGCAGTTCTTC. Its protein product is CASSVVSLWSYNEQFF.